This T cell receptor (beta chain) was captured in a study of T cells after yellow fever vaccination. One entry per CDR3 protein, called by TCRdb with MiXCR from the 5' RACE reads. The table shows approximately 120,000 distinct CDR3 sequences, with approximately 9% occurring only once. The sample holds a few counts of this clonotype. What it binds is unknown. General observations from the study: Contaminating bulk clonotypes could be abundant in FACS-sorted repertoires. Reappearing after the booster were most of the clones from primary vaccination (almost 97% CD4, 88% CD8).

Trimming stripped 8 bases from V and 0 bases from J, with 10 bases between. The CDR3 has 14 amino acids. The V gene's germline CDR1 is MNHEY and CDR2 SMNVEV (reference sequence). This sequence was found in a man between 18 and 35 years old who received the YFV17D yellow fever vaccine. J is TRBJ1-4 and V is TRBV27; the D gene is possibly TRBD1 (6 bases). The sequences come from CD8+ T cells sorted from PBMCs, collected on the day of the yellow fever booster vaccination. The CDR3 is CASGTHPTNEKLFF. Here the CDR3 DNA reads TGTGCCAGCGGGACACACCCAACTAATGAAAAACTGTTTTTT.